The rows below give T cell receptor beta chains drawn from one sample of a study of identical twins. TCRdb re-called the 5' RACE reads with MiXCR, one entry per CDR3 protein. Here the sample spans 450,000 or so distinct CDR3 sequences, approximately 15% being singletons. These same records also appear under a second study, on yellow fever vaccine responses in identical twins.

Sequencing was carried out using CD4+ T cells sorted from blood. These receptors all come from a woman under 30 in good health. Both conserved end residues are part of each CDR3. The D gene is left open where the match is weak. Not every row has a clone size; where given, it reads once, few, many or a size class.

D gene,V gene,clone size,J gene,CDR3 protein,CDR3 DNA
NA,TRBV6-2/TRBV6-3,few,TRBJ2-2,CASSPTSAQGTGELFF,TGTGCCAGCAGCCCCACCTCCGCGCAGGGGACCGGGGAGCTGTTTTTT
NA,TRBV25-1,NA,TRBJ2-5,CASSAVRGAGFGETQYF,TGTGCCAGCAGTGCCGTAAGGGGCGCGGGCTTCGGCGAGACCCAGTACTTC
TRBD1,TRBV2,few,TRBJ2-3,CASSGGVTDTQYF,TGTGCCAGTTCAGGGGGAGTAACAGATACGCAGTATTTT
TRBD1,TRBV24-1,few,TRBJ2-7,CATSDSTGGAYEQYF,TGTGCCACCAGTGATTCGACAGGGGGGGCCTACGAGCAGTACTTC
TRBD2,TRBV3-1,NA,TRBJ2-5,CASSSQGGAETQYF,TGTGCCAGCAGCTCCCAGGGAGGGGCAGAGACCCAGTACTTC
NA,TRBV7-2,NA,TRBJ2-7,CASSLVLNYEQYF,TGTGCCAGCAGCTTAGTTTTGAACTACGAGCAGTACTTC
TRBD2,TRBV5-1,NA,TRBJ2-1,CASSLVASGSLEQFF,TGCGCCAGCAGCTTGGTAGCTAGCGGGAGTCTTGAGCAGTTCTTC
TRBD2,TRBV20-1,few,TRBJ2-1,CSLSSGRSSYNEQFF,TGCAGCCTCTCTAGCGGGAGAAGCTCCTACAATGAGCAGTTCTTC
TRBD2,TRBV19,many,TRBJ2-7,CASSTQRDSYEQYF,TGTGCCAGTAGTACCCAGCGGGACTCCTACGAGCAGTACTTC
NA,TRBV12-3/TRBV12-4,many,TRBJ1-1,CASSWVGEAFF,TGTGCCAGCAGTTGGGTGGGTGAAGCTTTCTTT